Listed below are T cell receptor beta chains from one sample, sequenced in a study of blood T cells in healthy people across ages. TCRdb passed the 5' RACE reads through MiXCR, listing each CDR3 protein once. There are more than 600,000 distinct CDR3 sequences in the sample; approximately 25% occur only once, and more than 7.5% lies in the top ten. These data were also reused for a study on T cells of mothers and their children.

Sequenced sample: blood. The receptors were gathered from a boy aged 10-17 years in good health. Each CDR3 is given with its conserved first and last residue. Fields, in order: clone size, J gene, D gene, CDR3 length, V gene, CDR3 DNA, CDR3 protein. The D gene is left open where the match is weak. Size values are once, few and many counts, or a class for expanded clones, and some rows have none.

.	TRBJ1-2	.	13	TRBV10-3	TGTGCCATCAGTGGGACAGTTAACTATGGCTACACCTTC	CAISGTVNYGYTF
.	TRBJ1-4	TRBD1	16	TRBV20-1	TGCAGTGCTAGAGTTGGGGTAGGACAGGGGTTCGGAAAACTGTTTTTT	CSARVGVGQGFGKLFF
once	TRBJ2-4	.	16	TRBV12-3/TRBV12-4	TGTGCCAGCAGTTTAGGGGCCTTAGAACACAGATTAATTCAGTACTTC	CASSLGALEHRLIQYF
.	TRBJ1-2	TRBD1	14	TRBV29-1	TGCAGCGTGGGGACAGCCCTTTTTAACTATGGCTACACCTTC	CSVGTALFNYGYTF
many	TRBJ2-3	TRBD2	21	TRBV5-1	TGCGCCAGCAGCTTGGCCGAGGGGAGGCTAGCGGGGACGTCGGAGGAAGATACGCAGTATTTT	CASSLAEGRLAGTSEEDTQYF
.	TRBJ2-7	TRBD2	16	TRBV20-1	TGCAGTGCCGTCGGTGGGACTAGCGCCGGGGCCTACGAGCAGTACTTC	CSAVGGTSAGAYEQYF
few	TRBJ2-3	.	15	TRBV7-2	TGTGCCAGCAGCTTAGGGCCCCCGAGCACAGATACGCAGTATTTT	CASSLGPPSTDTQYF
few	TRBJ2-1	.	16	TRBV2	TGTGCCAGCAGTGAATTTTTGGGGGACACCTACAATGAGCAGTTCTTC	CASSEFLGDTYNEQFF
.	TRBJ1-4	TRBD1	17	TRBV7-9	TGTGCCAGCAGCGTGAAGGGACAGGGGTATGCTAATGAAAAACTGTTTTTT	CASSVKGQGYANEKLFF
.	TRBJ2-7	.	14	TRBV27	TGTGCCAGCAGTTTCGTCCTGGGGGCCGAGGAGCAGTACTTC	CASSFVLGAEEQYF
once	TRBJ1-4	.	13	TRBV5-4	TGTGCCAGCAGCGGAACAGGGATTGAAAAACTGTTTTTT	CASSGTGIEKLFF
.	TRBJ2-1	.	17	TRBV24-1	TGTGCCACCAGTGACCATTACAGGGGGACTATGATGAATGAGCAGTTCTTC	CATSDHYRGTMMNEQFF
.	TRBJ1-2	TRBD1	12	TRBV7-4	TGTGCCAGCAGCATGGACAGGTATGGCTACACCTTC	CASSMDRYGYTF
.	TRBJ2-6	TRBD2	18	TRBV6-5	TGTGCCAGCAGTAGGACCGGGACTAGGGGCTCTGGGGCCAACGTCCTGACTTTC	CASSRTGTRGSGANVLTF
.	TRBJ2-2	.	14	TRBV24-1	TGTGCCACCAGCCCGGGTCCTTTAACCGGGGAGCTGTTTTTT	CATSPGPLTGELFF
.	TRBJ2-3	.	14	TRBV7-2	TGTGCCAGCAGCTTAGTGGGGGACACAGATACGCAGTATTTT	CASSLVGDTDTQYF
few	TRBJ2-7	.	11	TRBV12-3/TRBV12-4	TGTGCCAGCAGTTTTGAGCACGAGCAGTACTTC	CASSFEHEQYF
.	TRBJ2-1	.	15	TRBV24-1	TGTGCCACCAGTCCTACATCTGGCGGGCGCAATGAGCAGTTCTTC	CATSPTSGGRNEQFF
.	TRBJ2-7	TRBD1	14	TRBV29-1	TGCAGCGCGAGGGGGACAGTTTCTTCCTACGAGCAGTACTTC	CSARGTVSSYEQYF
few	TRBJ1-1	TRBD1	16	TRBV7-9	TGTGCCAGCAGCTTAGACCCGGGACAGGGGAACACTGAAGCTTTCTTT	CASSLDPGQGNTEAFF
few	TRBJ2-1	.	16	TRBV7-2	TGTGCCAGCAGCTTAGACGCGATCATTCCCGACAATGAGCAGTTCTTC	CASSLDAIIPDNEQFF
.	TRBJ2-5	.	16	TRBV24-1	TGTGCCACCAGTTCGGAAGGGACGGCAGGTCAAGAGACCCAGTACTTC	CATSSEGTAGQETQYF
.	TRBJ2-3	.	14	TRBV18	TGTGCCAGCTCACCATCGGGGTTGACAGATACGCAGTATTTT	CASSPSGLTDTQYF
.	TRBJ1-5	TRBD1	15	TRBV4-3	TGCGCCAGCAGCCCAGACAGGGTCCTCTATCAGCCCCAGCATTTT	CASSPDRVLYQPQHF
.	TRBJ2-7	TRBD2	16	TRBV6-5	TGTGCCAGCAGTTCTCACCTGACTAGCGGGCTATACGAGCAGTACTTC	CASSSHLTSGLYEQYF
.	TRBJ2-3	TRBD2	18	TRBV9	TGTGCCAGCAGCGCCTACCCGGGTAGCGGGGGACCCACAGATACGCAGTATTTT	CASSAYPGSGGPTDTQYF
.	TRBJ2-5	TRBD1	14	TRBV12-3/TRBV12-4	TGTGCCAGCAGTTTCTGGGACAGCCAAGAGACCCAGTACTTC	CASSFWDSQETQYF
.	TRBJ2-1	.	11	TRBV6-2/TRBV6-3	TGTGCCAGCAGTTGGCGAAATGAGCAGTTCTTC	CASSWRNEQFF
.	TRBJ1-2	.	12	TRBV28	TGTGCCAGCAGTTTCAGAAGTGGGGGCTACACCTTC	CASSFRSGGYTF
many	TRBJ2-5	.	14	TRBV29-1	TGCAGCGTTGACCCCGGACAGTACCAAGAGACCCAGTACTTC	CSVDPGQYQETQYF
.	TRBJ1-2	.	15	TRBV7-2	TGTGCCAGCAGCTTAGCGCTAAAGGGACTAAGGGGCTACACCTTC	CASSLALKGLRGYTF
.	TRBJ1-2	TRBD1	14	TRBV12-3/TRBV12-4	TGTGCCAGCAGTTTATATCCGGGACAGCATGGCTACACCTTC	CASSLYPGQHGYTF
few	TRBJ1-2	.	14	TRBV28	TGTGCCAGCAGTTTATCTCCATTGAACTATGGCTACACCTTC	CASSLSPLNYGYTF
.	TRBJ1-2	.	14	TRBV20-1	TGCAGTGCTAGAGATGCAGGGCCGGGGGCTGGCTACACCTTC	CSARDAGPGAGYTF
few	TRBJ2-5	.	13	TRBV6-2/TRBV6-3	TGTGCCAGCAGTACCCCGGGTCTGGAGACCCAGTACTTC	CASSTPGLETQYF
few	TRBJ2-1	.	13	TRBV7-3	TGTGCCAGCAGCTTAACCACGTGGAATGAGCAGTTCTTC	CASSLTTWNEQFF
.	TRBJ1-2	.	12	TRBV25-1	TGTGCCAGCAGTGAATTGGGGAGCGGCTACACCTTC	CASSELGSGYTF
.	TRBJ2-2	TRBD1	17	TRBV5-4	TGTGCCAGCAGCTCCGTCTCCGGACAGGGATCGGCCGGGGAGCTGTTTTTT	CASSSVSGQGSAGELFF
few	TRBJ2-5	.	11	TRBV29-1	TGCAGCGTTCAGGGGTTGGAGACCCAGTACTTC	CSVQGLETQYF
.	TRBJ1-1	TRBD1	14	TRBV11-2	TGTGCCAGCAGCTTATTCAGGGGGATGGATGAAGCTTTCTTT	CASSLFRGMDEAFF
.	TRBJ2-5	.	14	TRBV11-2	TGTGCCAGCAGCTTAGTGGGACTGGCGGCAGCCCAGTACTTC	CASSLVGLAAAQYF
few	TRBJ2-3	TRBD2	12	TRBV20-1	TGCAGTGCCAACCGGGAGGGTCATACGCAGTATTTT	CSANREGHTQYF
.	TRBJ2-5	.	13	TRBV9	TGTGCCGGAGCACAGGGAAACGGGGAGACCCAGTACTTC	CAGAQGNGETQYF
.	TRBJ2-7	TRBD1	12	TRBV2	TGTGCCAGCCGACAGGGACGCTACGAGCAGTACTTC	CASRQGRYEQYF
few	TRBJ2-7	TRBD2	16	TRBV29-1	TGCAGCGTTGGGCTAGCGGGAGGGCTACTTCCCTACGAGCAGTACTTC	CSVGLAGGLLPYEQYF
.	TRBJ2-1	TRBD2	16	TRBV7-2	TGTGCCAGCAGCTTAGGAGTCAGCGGGAAATACAATGAGCAGTTCTTC	CASSLGVSGKYNEQFF
few	TRBJ2-7	.	14	TRBV21-1	TGTGCCAGCAGCAAGACAGGCAGCTCCTACGAGCAGTACTTC	CASSKTGSSYEQYF
.	TRBJ1-1	.	14	TRBV19	TGTGCCAGTAGTATAGTATTAGGGAACACTGAAGCTTTCTTT	CASSIVLGNTEAFF